This T cell receptor (beta chain) was sequenced for a study of PD-L1 blockade in urothelial cancer. Whole-study context: Patients' prior chemotherapy regimens numbered 0 to 3. Researchers found blood samples held a median of approximately 150,000 T cells. Overall study findings and caveats: Pretreatment clonality of the blood TCR repertoire below the median was predictive of superior survival.

Clones were sequenced by immunoSEQ multiplex PCR, and TCRdb holds only the in-frame ones, with some missing. The top ten clones hold about 2.6% of a sample with roughly 100,000 clones, roughly 88% of them seen once. Each patient gave between 1 and 8 samples of peripheral blood mononuclear cells, which were collected pretreatment and during treatment. The CDR3 runs 13 residues. Per the germline V gene, CDR1 is SGHDT and CDR2 is YYEEEE. V lost 1 base, J lost 3 bases, and 5 bases lay in between. To note about this clone: Its antigen remains unknown.

The sequence came from a man aged 45-65 years with urothelial cancer. V gene TRBV5-6 combines with J gene TRBJ2-1; TRBD2 is a possible D gene (5 bases). Sequenced material: PBMCs, taken around atezolizumab (anti-PD-L1) treatment. CDR3 nucleotide sequence: TGTGCCAGCAGCTTGCGGGGCTACAATGAGCAGTTCTTC. Its protein product is CASSLRGYNEQFF.